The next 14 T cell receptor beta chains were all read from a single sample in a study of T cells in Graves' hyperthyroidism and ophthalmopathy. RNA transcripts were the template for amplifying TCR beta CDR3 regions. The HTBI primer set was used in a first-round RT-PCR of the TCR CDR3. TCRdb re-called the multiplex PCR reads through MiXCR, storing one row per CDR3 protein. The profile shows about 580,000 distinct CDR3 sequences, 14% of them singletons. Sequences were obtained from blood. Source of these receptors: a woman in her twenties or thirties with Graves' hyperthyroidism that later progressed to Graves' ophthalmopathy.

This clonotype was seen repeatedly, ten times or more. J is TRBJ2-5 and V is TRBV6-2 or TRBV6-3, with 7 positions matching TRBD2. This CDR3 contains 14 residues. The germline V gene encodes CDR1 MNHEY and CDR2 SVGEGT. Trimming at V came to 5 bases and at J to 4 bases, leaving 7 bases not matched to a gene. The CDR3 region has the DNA TGTGCCAGCAGTCCCCAAGCGGGAACAGAGACCCAGTACTTC. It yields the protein CASSPQAGTETQYF.

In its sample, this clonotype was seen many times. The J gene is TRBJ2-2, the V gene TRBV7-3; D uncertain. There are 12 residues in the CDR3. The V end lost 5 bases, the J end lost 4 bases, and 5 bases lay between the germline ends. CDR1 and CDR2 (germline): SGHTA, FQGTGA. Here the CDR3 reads CASSLPTGELFF. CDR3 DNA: TGTGCCAGCAGCCTCCCCACCGGGGAGCTGTTTTTT.

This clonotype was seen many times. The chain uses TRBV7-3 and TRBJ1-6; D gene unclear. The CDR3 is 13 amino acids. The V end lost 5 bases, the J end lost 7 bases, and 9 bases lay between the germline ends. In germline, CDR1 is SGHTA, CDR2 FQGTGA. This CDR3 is CASSQMENSPLHF. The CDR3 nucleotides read TGTGCCAGCAGCCAAATGGAAAATTCACCCCTCCACTTT.

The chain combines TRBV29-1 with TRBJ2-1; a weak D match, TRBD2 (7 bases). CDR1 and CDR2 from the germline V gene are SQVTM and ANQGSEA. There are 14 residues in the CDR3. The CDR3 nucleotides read TGCAGTGGGGGGGGGGCAGGCTCCTACAATGAGCAGTTCTTC. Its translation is CSGGGAGSYNEQFF.

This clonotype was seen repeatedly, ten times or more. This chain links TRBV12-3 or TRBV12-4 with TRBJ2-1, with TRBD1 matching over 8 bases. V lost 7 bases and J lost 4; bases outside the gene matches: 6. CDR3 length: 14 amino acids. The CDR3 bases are TGTGCCAGCAATTCCAGGACAGGGTACAATGAGCAGTTCTTC. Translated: CASNSRTGYNEQFF.

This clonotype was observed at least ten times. The CDR3 protein is CATTPQVHTPTDTQYF. The CDR3 DNA is TGTGCCACCACCCCTCAAGTTCATACCCCAACAGATACGCAGTATTTT. This chain connects TRBV15 to TRBJ2-3; D not resolved. The CDR3 is 16 amino acids. CDR1 and CDR2 from the germline V gene are LNHNV and YYDKDF (reference sequence). With 7 bases removed from V and 3 bases from J, the gap between germline ends came to 20 bases. Full variable domain (remainder filled in from reference TRBV15 and TRBJ2-3): DAMVIQNPRYQVTQFGKPVTLSCSQTLNHNVMYWYQQKSSQAPKLLFHYYDKDFNNEADTPDNFQSRRPNTSFCFLDIRSPGLGDTAMYLCATTPQVHTPTDTQYFGPGTRLTVL.

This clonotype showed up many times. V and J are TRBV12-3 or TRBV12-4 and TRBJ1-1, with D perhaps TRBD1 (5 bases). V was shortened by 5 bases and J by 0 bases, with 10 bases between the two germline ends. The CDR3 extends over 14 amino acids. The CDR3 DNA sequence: TGTGCCAGCAGTCTACAGGTTTTGAACACTGAAGCTTTCTTT. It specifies CASSLQVLNTEAFF.

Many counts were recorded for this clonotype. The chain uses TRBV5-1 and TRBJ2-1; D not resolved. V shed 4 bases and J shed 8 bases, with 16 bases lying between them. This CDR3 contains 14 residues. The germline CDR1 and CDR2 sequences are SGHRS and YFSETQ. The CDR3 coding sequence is TGCGCCAGCAGCCCCGTCTATACCGAGGATGAGCAGTTCTTC. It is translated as CASSPVYTEDEQFF.

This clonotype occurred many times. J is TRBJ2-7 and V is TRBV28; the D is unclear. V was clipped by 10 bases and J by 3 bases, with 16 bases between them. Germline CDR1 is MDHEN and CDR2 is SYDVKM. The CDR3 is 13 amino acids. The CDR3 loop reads CATLGRVVYEQYF. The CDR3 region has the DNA TGTGCCACCCTAGGAAGAGTAGTCTACGAGCAGTACTTC.

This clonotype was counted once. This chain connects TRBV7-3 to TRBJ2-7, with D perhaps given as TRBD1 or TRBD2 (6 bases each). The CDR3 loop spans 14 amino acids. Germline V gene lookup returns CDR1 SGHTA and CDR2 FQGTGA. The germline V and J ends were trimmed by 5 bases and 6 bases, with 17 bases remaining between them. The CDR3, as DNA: TGTGCCAGCAGCCCATGGGGGCGTAGCGGCGAGCAGTACTTC. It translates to CASSPWGRSGEQYF.

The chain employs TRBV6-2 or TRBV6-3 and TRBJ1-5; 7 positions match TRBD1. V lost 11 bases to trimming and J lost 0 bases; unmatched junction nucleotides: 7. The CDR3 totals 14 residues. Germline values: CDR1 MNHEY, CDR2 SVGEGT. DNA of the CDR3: TGTGCCGTTAACAGGGGAGGTAGCAATCAGCCCCAGCATTTT. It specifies CAVNRGGSNQPQHF.

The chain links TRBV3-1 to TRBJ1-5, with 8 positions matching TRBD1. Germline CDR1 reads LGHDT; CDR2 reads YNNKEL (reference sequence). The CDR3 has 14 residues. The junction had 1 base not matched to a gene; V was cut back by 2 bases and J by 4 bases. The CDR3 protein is CASSQTGGNQPQHF. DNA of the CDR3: TGTGCCAGCAGCCAAACAGGGGGTAATCAGCCCCAGCATTTT.

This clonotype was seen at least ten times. The CDR3 sequence is CASIRTHSEPNSPLHF. The CDR3 DNA sequence: TGTGCCAGTATCAGGACCCACTCGGAGCCCAATTCACCCCTCCACTTT. V usage is TRBV19 and J usage is TRBJ1-6; D is unclear. Trimming removed 7 bases from V and 7 bases from J, with 20 bases in between. The CDR3 runs 16 residues. CDR1 and CDR2 from the germline V gene are LNHDA and SQIVND (reference sequence).

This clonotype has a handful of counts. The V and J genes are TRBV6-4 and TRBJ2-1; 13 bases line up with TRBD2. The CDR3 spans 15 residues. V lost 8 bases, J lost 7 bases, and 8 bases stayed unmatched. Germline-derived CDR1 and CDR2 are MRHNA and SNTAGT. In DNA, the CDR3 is TGTGCCAGCGGAAGGACTAGCGGGAGTTTGAATGAGCAGTTCTTC. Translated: CASGRTSGSLNEQFF.